Following are 15 T cell receptor beta chains from one sample sequenced in a study of blood T cell repertoires in COVID-19. Here immunoSEQ multiplex PCR was the method, and the copy in TCRdb shows in-frame clones only, minus some. The table includes around 57,000 clones, around 80% detected once. The sequenced material came from peripheral blood. The origin of the receptors is a woman aged 70-85 years with acute or convalescent COVID-19.

The sample holds a few counts of this clone. V is TRBV7-6 and J is TRBJ1-2; 8 bases fit TRBD1. Germline loops: CDR1 SGHVS, CDR2 FNYEAQ. The CDR3 extends over 13 amino acids. The V gene end was trimmed by 5 bases and the J gene end by 4 bases; junction bases not matched to a gene: 3. The CDR3 protein is CASSQTGGYGYTF. CDR3 nucleotides: TGTGCCAGCAGCCAAACAGGGGGCTATGGCTACACCTTC.

The sample holds a few counts of this clone. V usage is TRBV6-5 and J usage is TRBJ1-2; a possible D gene is TRBD1 (5 bases). CDR1 is MNHEY, CDR2 SVGAGI, per germline. This CDR3 is 13 amino acids long. V lost 2 bases, J lost 3 bases, and 7 bases lay in between. In DNA, the CDR3 is TGTGCCAGCAGTTACACGACAGACTATGGCTACACCTTC. It translates to CASSYTTDYGYTF.

The chain joins TRBV11-2 to TRBJ2-7; 7 bases agree with TRBD2. CDR3 length: 15 amino acids. Germline CDR1 is SGHAT and CDR2 is FQNNGV. The J segment lost 0 bases and the V segment lost 5 bases, leaving 7 bases of the junction unmatched. In DNA form, the CDR3 reads TGTGCCAGCAGCCAGACCCCGGGGGGCTCCTACGAGCAGTACTTC. This codes for CASSQTPGGSYEQYF.

This rearrangement joins TRBV7-2 to TRBJ1-5; 8 bases are a match to TRBD1. This CDR3 is 13 amino acids long. The ends lost 4 bases at V and 6 bases at J; junction bases unmatched: 2. Germline V gene lookup returns CDR1 SGHTA and CDR2 FQGNSA. DNA of the CDR3: TGTGCCAGCAGCTGGGACAGGTTTCAGCCCCAGCATTTT. Protein product: CASSWDRFQPQHF.

V gene TRBV29-1 combines with J gene TRBJ2-7; 11 nucleotides align to TRBD1. With 7 bases clipped from V and 1 base from J, the junction kept 9 bases outside the gene matches. The CDR3 runs 15 residues. Looked up from germline, CDR1 is SQVTM and CDR2 is ANQGSEA. CDR3 nucleotide sequence: TGCAGCGGGGAACGGACAGGGGGCGTTTCCTACGAGCAGTACTTC. Residues: CSGERTGGVSYEQYF.

The chain couples TRBV23-1 to TRBJ2-7; 11 bases fit TRBD1. TRBV23-1 counts as an open reading frame of uncertain function. This CDR3 is 15 amino acids long. J lost 3 bases, V lost 1 base, and 2 bases had no gene match. The CDR3 here is CASSQLGQGGYEQYF. The DNA for the CDR3 is TGCGCCAGCAGTCAATTGGGACAGGGGGGCTACGAGCAGTACTTC.

This clone was seen just once. The V and J genes are TRBV4-3 and TRBJ2-3, with 8 bases fitting TRBD2. The germline V gene encodes CDR1 LGHNA and CDR2 YSLEER. The CDR3 sequence is 19 residues long. Trimming took 0 bases from V and 2 from J; bases not matched to a gene: 13. The CDR3 sequence: CASSQEWGARGALTDTQYF. CDR3 in DNA: TGCGCCAGCAGCCAAGAATGGGGGGCGCGGGGGGCCCTCACAGATACGCAGTATTTT.

The chain couples TRBV28 to TRBJ1-1; D remains ambiguous. The CDR3 loop spans 15 amino acids. Germline CDR1 MDHEN, CDR2 SYDVKM. The ends were cut back, 5 bases at V and 0 bases at J, with 13 bases in the middle. CDR3 residues: CASSPPLGMNTEAFF. In DNA, the CDR3 is TGTGCCAGCAGTCCGCCCTTGGGCATGAACACTGAAGCTTTCTTT.

The V gene is TRBV6-1, the J gene TRBJ2-7, with D tentatively TRBD1 (6 bases). V lost 1 base, J lost 1 base, and 11 bases lay in between. The CDR3 length is 15 residues. In germline, CDR1 is MNHNS, CDR2 SASEGT. CDR3 coding DNA: TGTGCCAGCAGTGAAGGAGGGGGATGGTCCTACGAGCAGTACTTC. It specifies CASSEGGGWSYEQYF.

J is TRBJ1-6 and V is TRBV6-5; D is uncertain. Trimming left V 2 bases short and J 6 bases short, with 14 bases between. CDR3 length: 16 amino acids. The germline CDR1 and CDR2 sequences are MNHEY and SVGAGI. This CDR3 reads CASSYTSRASNSPLHF. CDR3 bases: TGTGCCAGCAGTTACACCTCGCGGGCTTCTAATTCACCCCTCCACTTT.

The chain uses TRBV21-1 and TRBJ1-5; the listed D gene, TRBD1, was not tested against the DNA. TRBV21-1 is listed as a pseudogene. The CDR3 is 16 amino acids. CDR3 protein: CASSKVTGVSNQPQHF. As DNA, the CDR3 is TGTGCCAGCAGCAAAGTGACAGGGGTTAGCAATCAGCCCCAGCATTTT.

J is TRBJ1-5 and V is TRBV6-5; no reliable D call. This CDR3 is built from 13 residues. Germline CDR1 reads MNHEY; CDR2 reads SVGAGI. Trimming pared 0 bases from V and 6 bases from J, leaving 6 bases between. CDR3 region: CASSYSRGQPQHF. CDR3 sequence (DNA): TGTGCCAGCAGTTACTCGCGGGGTCAGCCCCAGCATTTT.

This clone occurred once. The rearrangement links TRBV27 to TRBJ1-2; D is possibly TRBD1 (6 bases). CDR1 is MNHEY and CDR2 is SMNVEV in the germline V gene (reference sequence). The germline V and J ends were trimmed by 5 bases and 4 bases, with 14 bases remaining between them. CDR3 length: 14 amino acids. This chain's CDR3 is CASSLGGWPYGYTF. CDR3 sequence (DNA): TGTGCCAGCAGTCTAGGGGGATGGCCCTATGGCTACACCTTC.

The rearrangement joins TRBV7-2 to TRBJ2-7; perhaps TRBD1 as D (5 bases). CDR3 length: 14 amino acids. CDR1 SGHTA and CDR2 FQGNSA come from the germline V gene. The V end was cut by 5 bases, the J end by 4 bases, with 15 bases between. The CDR3 DNA reads as TGTGCCAGCAGCACACAGCAGGGTCCTTACGAGCAGTACTTC. Translation gives CASSTQQGPYEQYF.

The sample holds a few counts of this clone. CDR3 in amino acids: CASSMGDRAGSDTQYF. The CDR3 DNA reads TGTGCCAGCAGTATGGGAGACAGGGCGGGGTCAGATACGCAGTATTTT. The J gene is TRBJ2-3, the V gene TRBV9, with D possibly matching TRBD1 (7 bases). Trimming left V 5 bases short and J 4 bases short, with 20 bases between. From germline, CDR1 is SGDLS and CDR2 YYNGEE. CDR3 length: 16 residues.